This T cell receptor (beta chain) was identified in a study of tumor-infiltrating lymphocytes in oesophageal squamous cell carcinoma. The CDR3 length is 17 residues. In germline, CDR1 is MNHNS, CDR2 SASEGT. TCRdb reprocessed the PCR reads via MiXCR and lists one record per CDR3 protein. Counted here are about 12,000 distinct CDR3 sequences, around 56% occurring once; the ten biggest clones make up less than 40%. The origin of this receptor is a female donor with esophageal squamous cell carcinoma. This chain joins TRBV6-1 and TRBJ2-7; D may be TRBD1 or TRBD2 (5 bases each). The end of the DNA is better explained by TRBJ2-1, so the J call may be wrong. The sample comprised esophageal tumor tissue. Written as DNA, the CDR3 is TGTGCCAGCAGTCCGCTCGAAGGGGTTCAGAGGGCAAATGAGCAGTTCTTC. Translating gives CASSPLEGVQRANEQFF.